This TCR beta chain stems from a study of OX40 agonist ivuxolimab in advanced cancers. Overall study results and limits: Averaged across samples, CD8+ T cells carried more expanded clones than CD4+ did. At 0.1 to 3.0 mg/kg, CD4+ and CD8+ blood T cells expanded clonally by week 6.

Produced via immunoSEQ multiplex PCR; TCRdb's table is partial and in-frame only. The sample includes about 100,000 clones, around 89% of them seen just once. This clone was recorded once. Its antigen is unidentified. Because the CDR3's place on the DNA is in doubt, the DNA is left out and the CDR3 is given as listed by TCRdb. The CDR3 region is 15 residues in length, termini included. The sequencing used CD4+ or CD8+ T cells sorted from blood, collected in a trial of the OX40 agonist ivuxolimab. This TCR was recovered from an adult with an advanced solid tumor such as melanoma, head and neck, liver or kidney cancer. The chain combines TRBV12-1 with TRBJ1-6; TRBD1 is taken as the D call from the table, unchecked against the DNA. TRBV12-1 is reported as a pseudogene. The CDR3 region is CASVATGSYNSPLHF.